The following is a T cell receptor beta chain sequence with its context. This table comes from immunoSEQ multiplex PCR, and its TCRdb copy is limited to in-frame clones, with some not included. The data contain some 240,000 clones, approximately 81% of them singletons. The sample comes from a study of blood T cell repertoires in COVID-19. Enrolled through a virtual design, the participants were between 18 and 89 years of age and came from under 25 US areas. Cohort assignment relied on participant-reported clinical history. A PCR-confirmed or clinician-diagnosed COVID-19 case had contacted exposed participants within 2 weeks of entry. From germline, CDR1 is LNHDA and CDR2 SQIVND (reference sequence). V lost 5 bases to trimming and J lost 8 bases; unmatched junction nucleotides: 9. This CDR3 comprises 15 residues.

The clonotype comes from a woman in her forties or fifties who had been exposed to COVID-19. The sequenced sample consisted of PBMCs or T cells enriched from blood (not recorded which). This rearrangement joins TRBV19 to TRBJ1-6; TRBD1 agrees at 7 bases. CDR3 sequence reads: CASSSGDRRDSPLHF. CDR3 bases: TGTGCCAGTAGTTCGGGGGACAGAAGAGATTCACCCCTCCACTTT.